The sequence of this T cell receptor (beta chain) was determined in a study of cytomegalovirus exposure and HLA in healthy donors. Trimming removed 0 bases at V and 7 bases at J, with 16 bases between. There are 17 residues in the CDR3. The germline CDR1 and CDR2 sequences are MGHRA and YSYEKL. PCR employed 60 Vbeta and 13 Jbeta primers. Here immunoSEQ multiplex PCR was the method, and the copy in TCRdb shows in-frame clones only, minus some. The repertoire holds roughly 130,000 clones, with more than 80% as singletons. The chain uses TRBV4-1 and TRBJ1-6; D is ambiguous. Sequencing was done on a sample of PBMCs. The clonotype was recovered from a man aged 25 to 40 in good health and CMV-seronegative. This CDR3 reads CASSQEVVAGENSPLHF. The CDR3 region has the DNA TGCGCCAGCAGCCAAGAAGTGGTGGCAGGCGAGAATTCACCCCTCCACTTT.